These T cell receptor beta chains were read from a single sample in a study of cytomegalovirus exposure and HLA in healthy donors. Assay: immunoSEQ multiplex PCR; the TCRdb copy retains only in-frame clones and omits some. The sample holds tens of thousands of clones. Sample: PBMCs. The source of these receptors is a male donor in good health and CMV-seronegative. Both conserved end residues are trimmed from each CDR3.

V gene,J gene,CDR3 protein
TRBV19,TRBJ2-7,ASSTTGNRRYEQY
TRBV4-2,TRBJ2-7,ASSQAGLAGRYEQY
TRBV11-1,TRBJ2-2,ASSLRSLAVSGELF
TRBV28,TRBJ1-4,ASSVGQARTLF
TRBV6-6,TRBJ1-5,ASSPRQGASNQPQH
TRBV28,TRBJ2-3,ASSRWRDGRTDTQY
TRBV19,TRBJ2-1,ASSTSGAEQF
TRBV7-2,TRBJ1-5,ASSLRSGSGEQPQH
TRBV6-5,TRBJ2-3,ASSYGGGTRGDTQY
TRBV4-3,TRBJ1-4,ASSRSRGDEKLF
TRBV7-3,TRBJ2-5,ASSSPLDRGSETQY
TRBV19,TRBJ1-4,ASSPGTGFEKLF
TRBV10-1,TRBJ2-7,ASRTLRTGLPGEQY
TRBV30,TRBJ2-3,AWDLGAGTDTQY
TRBV30,TRBJ2-7,AWSVRGYEQY
TRBV6-4,TRBJ2-1,ASSESGGSYNEQF
TRBV11-2,TRBJ2-5,ASTFKGAGTRETQY
TRBV5-8,TRBJ2-3,ASSLRVGTQY
TRBV29-1,TRBJ1-6,SAKQGYNSPLH
TRBV7-3,TRBJ1-1,ASSPSGQINTEAF
TRBV5-4,TRBJ2-7,ASSPGSSYEQY
TRBV7-9,TRBJ1-6,ASSSWGGGREELH
TRBV5-4,TRBJ1-2,ASSPIPQTGYYGYT
TRBV27,TRBJ1-1,ASSLLRGGDTEAF
TRBV7-6,TRBJ2-5,ASSSRQETQY
TRBV5-1,TRBJ2-5,ASSPQGAKTQY
TRBV5-1,TRBJ1-1,ASSSQGQGHVTEAF
TRBV27,TRBJ1-2,ASSMGQVYGYT
TRBV30,TRBJ1-1,AWAAGDYTEAF
TRBV12-5,TRBJ2-3,ASGIDISGADTQY
TRBV29-1,TRBJ2-5,SVPLAGPQETQY
TRBV6-6,TRBJ2-1,ASSYRESYNEQF
TRBV29-1,TRBJ1-4,SVEDPDREKLF
TRBV19,TRBJ1-1,ASSPRTGLNTEAF
TRBV5-5,TRBJ1-2,ASSLGPLTNYGYT
TRBV2,TRBJ1-2,ASSERRVGYT
TRBV19,TRBJ2-7,ASSVLAGDEQY
TRBV30,TRBJ2-7,AGSHPGQNSNEQY
TRBV15,TRBJ1-1,ATSRDRGGTEAF
TRBV18,TRBJ2-1,ASSRGQGQQF
TRBV6-4,TRBJ2-3,ASSDQSGGGRDTQY